A selection of T cell receptor beta chains follows, all from one sample in a study of CD8 T cells in Susac syndrome. TCRdb fed the immunoSEQ multiplex PCR reads into MiXCR, producing one record per CDR3 protein. The sample records 250,000 to 350,000 distinct CDR3 sequences, about 85% being singletons. The sample was CD8+ T cells from PBMCs. These receptors were taken from a human donor with multiple sclerosis. CDR3s include the opening cysteine and the closing phenylalanine or tryptophan. Not every row has a clone size; where given, it reads once, few, many or a size class.

J: TRBJ2-1
size: -
length: 14
V: TRBV9
CDR3: CASSVGGYHNEQFF

J: TRBJ2-7
size: -
length: 17
V: TRBV28
CDR3: CASSPRGGELLAYEQYF

J: TRBJ1-3
size: -
length: 13
V: TRBV28
CDR3: CASSFSSGNTIYF

J: TRBJ1-6
size: -
length: 15
V: TRBV6-1
CDR3: CASERSISYNSPLHF

J: TRBJ2-1
size: -
length: 13
V: TRBV12-3/TRBV12-4
CDR3: CASSLALAHEQFF

J: TRBJ1-1
size: -
length: 13
V: TRBV7-8
CDR3: CASSLNSNTEAFF

J: TRBJ2-5
size: -
length: 15
V: TRBV9
CDR3: CASNPAGTGKETQYF

J: TRBJ2-3
size: -
length: 15
V: TRBV3-1
CDR3: CASSQRDSPTDTQYF

J: TRBJ1-2
size: -
length: 15
V: TRBV19
CDR3: CASSITPSGPYGYTF

J: TRBJ2-7
size: once
length: 16
V: TRBV6-2/TRBV6-3
CDR3: CASSYSILAGEGEQYF

J: TRBJ2-3
size: once
length: 15
V: TRBV6-5
CDR3: CASRLGARGISSQYF

J: TRBJ2-7
size: -
length: 13
V: TRBV9
CDR3: CASSVVNMGEQYF

J: TRBJ2-5
size: -
length: 15
V: TRBV28
CDR3: CASSLLKDRIETQYF

J: TRBJ2-1
size: -
length: 13
V: TRBV27
CDR3: CASTIRSGARQFF

J: TRBJ2-5
size: -
length: 13
V: TRBV20-1
CDR3: CSAGQGVWETQYF

J: TRBJ2-1
size: -
length: 16
V: TRBV6-1
CDR3: CASSAPRSGLPNEQFF

J: TRBJ2-7
size: few
length: 14
V: TRBV7-8
CDR3: CASSLALGDHEQYF

J: TRBJ2-4
size: -
length: 16
V: TRBV12-3/TRBV12-4
CDR3: CASSTSGSTSKNIQYF

J: TRBJ1-1
size: -
length: 13
V: TRBV9
CDR3: CASSVEGGTEAFF

J: TRBJ2-1
size: few
length: 12
V: TRBV9
CDR3: CASSALPNEQFF

J: TRBJ2-7
size: -
length: 15
V: TRBV28
CDR3: CASCGPAGGPRLQYF

J: TRBJ2-3
size: -
length: 18
V: TRBV2
CDR3: CASSPDARGRPVTDTQYF

J: TRBJ1-5
size: -
length: 14
V: TRBV7-6
CDR3: CASSDRVGNQPQHF

J: TRBJ2-7
size: -
length: 15
V: TRBV5-6
CDR3: CASSLSERAVYEQYF

J: TRBJ2-1
size: -
length: 16
V: TRBV27
CDR3: CASTVADSISYNEQFF

J: TRBJ2-1
size: once
length: 14
V: TRBV5-1
CDR3: CASSFYRAVDEQFF

J: TRBJ1-1
size: -
length: 13
V: TRBV29-1
CDR3: CSVTPSGGTEAFF

J: TRBJ1-5
size: once
length: 15
V: TRBV28
CDR3: CASSFRQGAGQPQHF

J: TRBJ2-2
size: -
length: 15
V: TRBV14
CDR3: CASSQGVQNTGELFF

J: TRBJ2-7
size: -
length: 12
V: TRBV12-5
CDR3: CASGLVVYEQYF

J: TRBJ1-1
size: -
length: 16
V: TRBV27
CDR3: CASSLLLGGANTEAFF

J: TRBJ1-1
size: once
length: 15
V: TRBV7-2
CDR3: CASSPPDRARTEAFF

J: TRBJ1-5
size: -
length: 16
V: TRBV12-5
CDR3: CASGLAGTASNQPQHF

J: TRBJ1-4
size: -
length: 19
V: TRBV7-9
CDR3: CASSPPAGDLDPLGRKLFF

J: TRBJ2-3
size: -
length: 14
V: TRBV12-3/TRBV12-4
CDR3: CASSLGSGTDTQYF

J: TRBJ1-3
size: -
length: 16
V: TRBV19
CDR3: CASRTPSTGAGNTIYF

J: TRBJ2-7
size: -
length: 12
V: TRBV12-3/TRBV12-4
CDR3: CASSWDADGQYF

J: TRBJ1-1
size: once
length: 14
V: TRBV27
CDR3: CASWGQGFSTEAFF

J: TRBJ2-2
size: -
length: 10
V: TRBV30
CDR3: CAYRAGELFF

J: TRBJ1-1
size: -
length: 14
V: TRBV27
CDR3: CASTQTGAHTEAFF

J: TRBJ1-6
size: -
length: 15
V: TRBV28
CDR3: CASSLMGEGGSPLHF

J: TRBJ1-6
size: -
length: 10
V: TRBV30
CDR3: CAWEDREFHF

J: TRBJ2-3
size: -
length: 15
V: TRBV9
CDR3: CASSVSGSSTDTQYF

J: TRBJ2-1
size: -
length: 17
V: TRBV14
CDR3: CASSPTEREGLYNEQFF

J: TRBJ2-7
size: -
length: 13
V: TRBV28
CDR3: CASGPGTGTEQYF

J: TRBJ1-5
size: -
length: 14
V: TRBV19
CDR3: CASSMTGMGQPQHF

J: TRBJ2-5
size: -
length: 17
V: TRBV6-1
CDR3: CASSPSPTSGSWETQYF

J: TRBJ1-3
size: -
length: 19
V: TRBV7-9
CDR3: CASSFPGQTILSSGNTIYF

J: TRBJ2-7
size: -
length: 14
V: TRBV5-6
CDR3: CASSLFAGFYEQYF

J: TRBJ2-7
size: few
length: 16
V: TRBV27
CDR3: CASSLSLASGMYEQYF